This TCR beta chain was identified in a study of blood T cell repertoires in COVID-19. About the research overall: Spain, Italy and the United States supplied samples that represented acute and convalescent COVID-19. PBMCs, B-cell-depleted T cells, or T cells provided the cDNA or gDNA that made up the material.

Per the authors' pipeline: Reference gene primer amplification yielded estimated nucleated cell counts. Here immunoSEQ multiplex PCR was the method, and the copy in TCRdb shows in-frame clones only, minus some. Clone size and the V and J calls come from that table; the DNA yielded D and trimming. This table holds 250,000 to 350,000 clones, approximately 89% found once. CDR1 is SGDLS, CDR2 YYNGEE, per germline. The CDR3 totals 16 residues. The germline V and J ends were trimmed by 0 bases and 2 bases, with 9 bases remaining between them. The sequence was collected from a woman aged 60-70 years with acute or convalescent COVID-19. This chain uses TRBV9 with TRBJ2-6, with D hard to call. Specimen: peripheral blood. As DNA, the CDR3 is TGTGCCAGCAGCGTAGACTTTAGCACTGGGGCCAACGTCCTGACTTTC. It encodes CASSVDFSTGANVLTF.